This TCR beta chain was captured by sequencing in a study of blood T cells in healthy people across ages. Study-level results: A roughly linear age-dependent decrease characterized TCR beta diversity per million T cells.

A second PCR of roughly 7 to 11 cycles used a sample-barcoded 5' primer and a J-beta primer mix. Via MiXCR, TCRdb re-called the 5' RACE reads, giving one row per CDR3 protein. The sample lists fewer than 1 million distinct CDR3 sequences, roughly 44% occurring once. A note on this clonotype: The antigen is undetermined.

This CDR3 has 15 residues. V was trimmed by 5 bases and J by 4 bases, leaving 14 bases between them. The rearrangement joins TRBV12-3 or TRBV12-4 to TRBJ2-2, with D tentatively TRBD1 or TRBD2 (7 bases each). Material: blood. The TCR comes from a man in his sixties in good health. For the CDR3, the DNA is TGTGCCAGCAGTCCGCAGGGGGGGCTCACCGGGGAGCTGTTTTTT. Translation gives CASSPQGGLTGELFF.